The following is a T cell receptor beta chain sequence with its context. Original processing notes: Scientists estimated how many nucleated cells there were by amplifying reference gene primers. Sequencing used immunoSEQ multiplex PCR; TCRdb keeps in-frame clones, though not all of them. That table is the source of V, J and clone size, and D and trimming were worked out from the DNA. Counted here are about 200,000 clones, 82% occurring once; the ten biggest clones make up approximately 8%. These data originate in a study of blood T cell repertoires in COVID-19. As for the study in general: Samples of COVID-19 (acute and convalescent) were obtained from the United States, Italy and Spain. Nucleic acid was either cDNA or gDNA, and it came from T cells, B-cell-depleted T cells, or PBMCs.

Germline V gene data show CDR1 as DFQATT and CDR2 as SNEGSKA (reference sequence). V trimming: 3 bases; J trimming: 12 bases; junction bases outside the gene matches: 17. The CDR3 spans 15 residues. The sequenced sample consisted of peripheral blood. The chain has TRBV20-1 and TRBJ2-1; TRBD1 aligns across 7 bases. The TCR was taken from a woman aged 55-69 years with COVID-19, enrolled during active disease. DNA for the CDR3: TGCAGTGCTAGTAATCCACAAACAGGGGAAGTGGTGCAGTTCTTC. Protein: CSASNPQTGEVVQFF.